The 30 T cell receptor beta chains below were found in one sample sequenced in a study of T cell responses to AZD1222 COVID-19 vaccine. The table came from immunoSEQ multiplex PCR; TCRdb's copy has only in-frame clones and leaves some out. Counted here are 100,000 or so clones, less than 90% occurring once; the ten biggest clones make up about a sixth. This material consisted of peripheral blood, taken on day 0 of AZD1222 vaccination. The receptors come from an adult in good health.

V usage is TRBV29-1 and J usage is TRBJ2-7; maybe TRBD2 (6 bases). Germline assignment: CDR1 SQVTM and CDR2 ANQGSEA. V was shortened by 4 bases and J by 5 bases, with 12 bases between the two germline ends. This CDR3 is 12 amino acids long. The CDR3 protein is CSVGGGIHEQYF. In DNA, the CDR3 is TGCAGCGTTGGAGGAGGGATCCACGAGCAGTACTTC.

This clone was observed a single time. The V gene is TRBV7-9, the J gene TRBJ2-3; no clear D gene. V dropped 0 bases and J dropped 7 bases, with 11 bases sitting between them. Germline V lookup: CDR1 SEHNR, CDR2 FQNEAQ (reference sequence). The CDR3 runs 14 residues. The DNA of the CDR3 is TGTGCCAGCAGCTTAGCGGTGCAACCCTATACGCAGTATTTT. This gives the protein CASSLAVQPYTQYF.

This chain connects TRBV5-4 to TRBJ2-1; TRBD1 aligns across 10 bases. Germline trimming cut 7 bases from V and 9 bases from J; bases unmatched to any gene: 13. CDR1 and CDR2 (germline): SGHNT, YYREEE (reference sequence). The CDR3 is 15 amino acids. The CDR3 DNA is TGTGCCAGCTCAGGGGGGGGACAGGGGTATCGTGAGCAGTTCTTC. It yields the protein CASSGGGQGYREQFF. The complete variable domain, with remaining parts taken from reference TRBV5-4 and TRBJ2-1, reads ETGVTQSPTHLIKTRGQQVTLRCSSQSGHNTVSWYQQALGQGPQFIFQYYREEENGRGNFPPRFSGLQFPNYSSELNVNALELDDSALYLCASSGGGQGYREQFFGPGTRLTVL.

This chain links TRBV29-1 with TRBJ1-2; D might be TRBD1 (5 bases). The CDR3 has 13 residues. Trimming left V 4 bases short and J 5 bases short, with 14 bases between. Germline values: CDR1 SQVTM, CDR2 ANQGSEA. The CDR3 sequence is CSVGDGQQYGYTF. DNA for the CDR3: TGCAGCGTTGGGGATGGACAACAGTATGGCTACACCTTC.

This clone has only a few counts. This chain links TRBV11-2 with TRBJ2-3; D call uncertain. Trimming took off 5 bases at V and 1 base at J, with 16 bases between the two ends. The CDR3 extends over 16 amino acids. Germline values: CDR1 SGHAT, CDR2 FQNNGV. CDR3 protein: CASSLFEGQRTDTQYF. Here the CDR3 DNA reads TGTGCCAGCAGCCTCTTCGAAGGGCAGCGCACAGATACGCAGTATTTT.

This clone was detected only a few times. The chain links TRBV5-6 to TRBJ2-6, with D perhaps matching TRBD2 (6 bases). The CDR3 consists of 18 residues. V shed 5 bases and J shed 0 bases, with 18 bases lying between them. CDR1 is SGHDT and CDR2 is YYEEEE in the germline V gene. CDR3 DNA sequence: TGTGCCAGCAGATCGAGCGGAGGGATTAACTCTGGGGCCAACGTCCTGACTTTC. Protein: CASRSSGGINSGANVLTF.

This chain links TRBV28 with TRBJ2-1; 7 bases align to TRBD2. CDR3 length: 12 amino acids. Germline-derived CDR1 and CDR2 are MDHEN and SYDVKM. The junction had 5 bases not matched to a gene; V was cut back by 8 bases and J by 7 bases. The DNA of the CDR3 is TGTGCCAGCCGGGGGGTTCCGAATGAGCAGTTCTTC. Residues: CASRGVPNEQFF.

The chain employs TRBV14 and TRBJ2-3; D not certain. CDR1 and CDR2 from the germline V gene are SGHDN and FVKESK. The ends were cut back, 0 bases at V and 3 bases at J, with 10 bases in the middle. CDR3 length equals 15 residues. CDR3 amino acids: CASSQEFTATDTQYF. The CDR3 DNA reads TGTGCCAGCAGCCAAGAATTCACTGCTACAGATACGCAGTATTTT. Full variable domain (missing parts from reference TRBV14 and TRBJ2-3): EAGVTQFPSHSVIEKGQTVTLRCDPISGHDNLYWYRRVMGKEIKFLLHFVKESKQDESGMPNNRFLAERTGGTYSTLKVQPAELEDSGVYFCASSQEFTATDTQYFGPGTRLTVL.

The rearrangement links TRBV7-9 to TRBJ2-7, with D unresolved. This CDR3 comprises 13 residues. Per germline, CDR1 SEHNR and CDR2 FQNEAQ (reference sequence). V was pared by 2 bases and J by 0 bases, with 5 bases between. The CDR3 sequence is CASSLTHSYEQYV. CDR3 DNA sequence: TGTGCCAGCAGCTTAACACACTCCTACGAGCAGTACGTC.

This clone has only a few counts. J is TRBJ2-1 and V is TRBV11-2, with TRBD2 matching over 7 bases. Trimming took 5 bases from V and 5 from J; bases not matched to a gene: 6. Looked up from germline, CDR1 is SGHAT and CDR2 is FQNNGV. There are 14 residues in the CDR3. In nucleotides, the CDR3 is TGTGCCAGCAGCAGGGACTATCAAGACAATGAGCAGTTCTTC. This encodes CASSRDYQDNEQFF.

The V call is TRBV11-2, the J call TRBJ2-1, with a possible D match to TRBD2 (6 bases). This CDR3 region has 11 residues. Trimming removed 1 base at V and 13 bases at J, with 8 bases between. Germline values: CDR1 SGHAT, CDR2 FQNNGV. For the CDR3, the DNA is TGTGCCAGCAGCTTAGGGGGACTTCAGTTCTTC. Its translation: CASSLGGLQFF. Combining the CDR3 with reference TRBV11-2 and TRBJ2-1 gives the whole variable domain EAGVAQSPRYKIIEKRQSVAFWCNPISGHATLYWYQQILGQGPKLLIQFQNNGVVDDSQLPKDRFSAERLKGVDSTLKIQPAKLEDSAVYLCASSLGGLQFFGPGTRLTVL.

V usage is TRBV30 and J usage is TRBJ1-2; TRBD1 matches at 10 bases. Trimming cost V 4 bases and J 7 bases; bases outside gene matches: 6. CDR1 GTSNPN and CDR2 SVGIG come from the germline V gene (reference sequence). The CDR3 consists of 13 residues. CDR3 in DNA: TGTGCCTGGAACCGGGACAGGGGAATTGGCTACACCTTC. Residues: CAWNRDRGIGYTF.

V is TRBV19 and J is TRBJ1-6; TRBD1 aligns across 8 bases. V was pared by 5 bases and J by 0 bases, with 12 bases of the junction left unmatched. This CDR3 is 19 amino acids long. CDR1 LNHDA and CDR2 SQIVND come from the germline V gene (reference sequence). This CDR3 is CASSPRGQAFNSYNSPLHF. The CDR3 region has the DNA TGTGCCAGTAGTCCGCGGGGACAGGCTTTCAACTCCTATAATTCACCCCTCCACTTT.

V and J are TRBV2 and TRBJ2-1; D is uncertain. This CDR3 has 13 amino acids. V was cut by 4 bases and J by 6 bases, with 10 bases left in between. CDR1 and CDR2 (germline): SNHLY, FYNNEI. The CDR3 reads CASSVEVTNEQFF. In nucleotides, the CDR3 is TGTGCCAGCAGTGTCGAGGTTACCAATGAGCAGTTCTTC.

The chain recombines TRBV7-2 with TRBJ1-4; D is undetermined. CDR1 is SGHTA and CDR2 is FQGNSA in the germline V gene. V lost 5 bases to trimming and J lost 8 bases, with 12 bases between them. There are 13 residues in the CDR3. This CDR3 is CASSPGSGEKLFF. The CDR3 DNA reads TGTGCCAGCAGCCCCGGATCCGGAGAAAAACTGTTTTTT.

This clone was recorded a few times. V usage is TRBV4-3 and J usage is TRBJ1-2, with TRBD1 as a possible D gene (5 bases). From germline, CDR1 is LGHNA and CDR2 YSLEER. Trimming took off 4 bases at V and 7 bases at J, with 16 bases between the two ends. The length of the CDR3 is 14 residues. The DNA of the CDR3 is TGCGCCAGCAGCCTTTTGGGGGGGGATTCTGGCTACACCTTC. It translates to CASSLLGGDSGYTF.

The chain combines TRBV7-2 with TRBJ2-7; TRBD2 agrees at 7 bases. Germline assignment: CDR1 SGHTA and CDR2 FQGNSA. The CDR3 runs 14 residues. Trimming cost V 3 bases and J 5 bases; bases outside gene matches: 7. Here the CDR3 reads CASSFLREINEQYF. In nucleotides, the CDR3 is TGTGCCAGCAGCTTCTTGCGGGAGATCAACGAGCAGTACTTC.

The chain carries TRBV29-1 and TRBJ1-4, with a tentative D call TRBD1 (6 bases). Deletions cut 5 bases from V and 6 bases from J, with 16 bases between. The CDR3 is 14 amino acids. The germline CDR1 and CDR2 sequences are SQVTM and ANQGSEA. The DNA of the CDR3 is TGCAGCGTTCTGTACTGGGGGGCGGATGAAAAACTGTTTTTT. This codes for CSVLYWGADEKLFF.

The chain recombines TRBV2 with TRBJ1-3; D possibly corresponds to TRBD1 (5 bases). V was clipped by 6 bases and J by 0 bases, with 15 bases between them. This CDR3 has 16 amino acids. Germline values: CDR1 SNHLY, CDR2 FYNNEI. Here the CDR3 reads CASSPMGGTSGNTIYF. The CDR3 nucleotides read TGTGCCAGCAGCCCAATGGGTGGGACCTCTGGAAACACCATATATTTT.

The chain combines TRBV10-3 with TRBJ1-2; 9 positions match TRBD1. Germline loops: CDR1 ENHRY, CDR2 SYGVKD. The CDR3 is 15 amino acids. J gave up 2 bases and V 0 bases, and 1 base lay outside the gene matches. The CDR3 is CAISESGQGNYGYTF. CDR3 DNA: TGTGCCATCAGTGAGTCCGGACAGGGGAACTATGGCTACACCTTC.

Comments on this clone: Because the CDR3's place on the DNA is in doubt, the DNA is left out and the CDR3 is given as listed by TCRdb. This sequence joins TRBV3-1 (or the pseudogene TRBV3-2) and TRBJ1-5; the table's D gene call, TRBD1, was not cross checked with the DNA. Inclusive of both ends, the CDR3 amounts to 14 amino acids. Germline CDR1 LGHDT, CDR2 YNNKEL (reference sequence). The CDR3 region is CASSQGGVGTGIFF.

V and J are TRBV6-2 or TRBV6-3 and TRBJ2-7; D may be TRBD2 (6 bases). The CDR3 extends over 15 amino acids. Germline lookup yields CDR1 MNHEY and CDR2 SVGEGT. Deletions cut 4 bases from V and 1 base from J, with 14 bases between. CDR3 region: CASSWGERKSYEQYF. The DNA of the CDR3 is TGTGCCAGCAGTTGGGGGGAGCGGAAGTCCTACGAGCAGTACTTC.

The V call is TRBV6-5, the J call TRBJ1-5, with 9 bases fitting TRBD1. This CDR3 spans 15 amino acids. J was trimmed by 6 bases and V by 4 bases; bases with no gene match: 7. From germline, CDR1 is MNHEY and CDR2 SVGAGI. The CDR3 sequence: CASSSTQGATQPQHF. The CDR3 bases are TGTGCCAGCAGTTCAACACAGGGGGCGACTCAGCCCCAGCATTTT.

The V call is TRBV12-3 or TRBV12-4, the J call TRBJ1-2; D perhaps matches TRBD1 (6 bases). Trimming stripped 1 base from V and 4 bases from J, with 7 bases between. The CDR3 loop spans 13 amino acids. The CDR3 DNA sequence: TGTGCCAGCAGTTTAGAACAGGGCTATGGCTACACCTTC. It codes for CASSLEQGYGYTF.

This clone was seen only a few times. The CDR3 nucleotides are TGTGCCAGCAGTTACGGGACTAGCGGGAGGGGCGAGCAGTTCTTC. Protein sequence: CASSYGTSGRGEQFF. The gene calls are TRBV28 and TRBJ2-1; 16 nucleotides align to TRBD2. Germline V gene lookup returns CDR1 MDHEN and CDR2 SYDVKM. The length of the CDR3 is 15 residues. Trimming removed 4 bases from V and 10 bases from J; junction bases left unmatched: 4.

The chain recombines TRBV7-8 with TRBJ1-3, with D uncertain. The CDR3 loop spans 13 amino acids. V lost 3 bases to trimming and J lost 0 bases, with 3 bases between them. Germline CDR1 reads SGHVS; CDR2 reads FQNEAQ. The CDR3 nucleotides are TGTGCCAGCAGCTTGGCCTCTGGAAACACCATATATTTT. It codes for CASSLASGNTIYF.

This clone was detected only a few times. The chain joins TRBV7-8 to TRBJ1-2, with 9 positions matching TRBD1. The CDR3 is 19 amino acids. V was pared by 4 bases and J by 4 bases, with 19 bases of the junction left unmatched. The germline V gene encodes CDR1 SGHVS and CDR2 FQNEAQ. This chain's CDR3 is CASSSEAGTGRGSGYGYTF. The CDR3 DNA is TGTGCCAGCAGCTCCGAAGCCGGGACAGGGAGGGGGAGCGGCTATGGCTACACCTTC.

This sequence joins TRBV7-2 and TRBJ1-6; no clear D. Between the trimmed V and J ends, which lost 3 bases and 7 bases, there was a span of 10 bases. The CDR3 extends over 14 amino acids. CDR1 and CDR2 (germline): SGHTA, FQGNSA. The DNA for the CDR3 is TGTGCCAGCAGCTTCTTTAGTGAGAATTCACCCCTCCACTTT. Translated, it gives CASSFFSENSPLHF.

The V and J genes are TRBV6-5 and TRBJ2-7; D remains unclear. Germline-derived CDR1 and CDR2 are MNHEY and SVGAGI. The CDR3 has 14 amino acids. V dropped 6 bases and J dropped 0 bases, with 12 bases sitting between them. The CDR3, as DNA: TGTGCCAGCAGGACGACAAGCGTCTCCTACGAGCAGTACTTC. Encoded protein: CASRTTSVSYEQYF.

The gene calls are TRBV28 and TRBJ1-4; TRBD1 aligns across 11 bases. The CDR3 loop spans 16 amino acids. Germline CDR1 and CDR2: MDHEN and SYDVKM. The trim removed 4 bases at V and 8 bases at J, leaving 9 bases unmatched. CDR3 sequence: CASSYPGQGAGEKLFF. As DNA, the CDR3 is TGTGCCAGCAGTTATCCAGGACAGGGGGCAGGAGAAAAACTGTTTTTT.